Included here is one T cell receptor beta chain sequence, with context. V lost 5 bases to trimming and J lost 2 bases; unmatched junction nucleotides: 8. CDR1 SGHTA and CDR2 FQGNSA come from the germline V gene. The CDR3 loop spans 16 amino acids. The source of the sample is a study of blood T cell repertoires in COVID-19. Study-level information: COVID-19 samples from acute and convalescent phases originated in the United States, Italy and Spain. PBMCs, B-cell-depleted T cells, or T cells provided the cDNA or gDNA that made up the material.

Under the authors' procedure: The assay estimated nucleated cells by amplifying reference gene primers. Measured with immunoSEQ multiplex PCR; TCRdb has only the in-frame clones, and not every one. V and J calls and clone size follow that table, whereas D and trimming were derived from the DNA. This table holds 150,000 or so clones, around 76% found once. The sequence was collected from a woman in her 70s with acute or convalescent COVID-19. The sequenced sample was peripheral blood. The chain recombines TRBV7-2 with TRBJ2-2; 7 bases match TRBD1. As DNA, the CDR3 is TGTGCCAGCAGCGTATCCGGGACAGACAACACCGGGGAGCTGTTTTTT. The encoded protein is CASSVSGTDNTGELFF.